The next 17 T cell receptor beta chains were all read from a single sample in a study of T cell changes during pregnancy in multiple sclerosis. Sequenced by immunoSEQ multiplex PCR; TCRdb stores in-frame clones only, minus some. The sample contains around 97,000 clones, about 90% of which appear only once. The specimen was peripheral blood, collected after pregnancy. All receptors derive from a female donor with multiple sclerosis, enrolled in a pregnancy study.

The CDR3 nucleotides read TGTGCCAGCAGCCACCAGGGACTAGCGGGAACTAAAGAGACCCAGTACTTC. Amino acid sequence: CASSHQGLAGTKETQYF. V is TRBV2 and J is TRBJ2-5, with TRBD2 identical over 13 bases. Trimming cost V 6 bases and J 3 bases; bases outside gene matches: 10. The V gene's germline CDR1 is SNHLY and CDR2 FYNNEI. This CDR3 contains 17 residues.

This chain joins TRBV21-1 and TRBJ2-7; the DNA was not used to check the table's D call, TRBD2. TRBV21-1 is shown as a pseudogene. This CDR3 has 17 amino acids. The CDR3 spells CASSPRGSSGVPYEQYF. DNA for the CDR3: TGTGCCAGCAGCCCCCGAGGGTCTAGCGGCGTCCCCTACGAGCAGTACTTC.

The chain recombines TRBV5-1 with TRBJ2-5; 10 bases align to TRBD2. V was pared by 0 bases and J by 5 bases, with 7 bases of the junction left unmatched. CDR3 length: 16 amino acids. CDR1 and CDR2 from the germline V gene are SGHRS and YFSETQ. CDR3 residues: CASSLGGAGGLETQYF. The CDR3 region has the DNA TGCGCCAGCAGCTTGGGAGGAGCGGGGGGGCTGGAGACCCAGTACTTC.

The rearrangement uses TRBV19 and TRBJ1-1, with 8 bases fitting TRBD1. Germline V gene data show CDR1 as LNHDA and CDR2 as SQIVND (reference sequence). This CDR3 is 16 amino acids long. Trimming cost V 5 bases and J 0 bases; bases outside gene matches: 8. This chain's CDR3 is CASSLTGAVVNTEAFF. As DNA, the CDR3 is TGTGCCAGTAGTTTGACAGGGGCGGTGGTGAACACTGAAGCTTTCTTT.

V is TRBV28 and J is TRBJ2-5, with D tentatively TRBD1 (6 bases). The CDR3 runs 14 residues. Trimming pared 6 bases from V and 4 bases from J, leaving 15 bases between. Germline V gene sequence: CDR1 MDHEN, CDR2 SYDVKM. CDR3 region: CASSTSQGIETQYF. CDR3 in DNA: TGTGCCAGCAGCACTTCACAGGGTATAGAGACCCAGTACTTC.

The chain recombines TRBV9 with TRBJ2-3, with 9 bases identical to TRBD2. The CDR3 has 15 amino acids. Trimming took 0 bases from V and 2 from J; bases not matched to a gene: 1. Germline CDR1 is SGDLS and CDR2 is YYNGEE. CDR3 in amino acids: CASSVGLAVTDTQYF. The CDR3 DNA follows: TGTGCCAGCAGCGTAGGACTAGCGGTCACAGATACGCAGTATTTT.

The chain employs TRBV15 and TRBJ2-3; 7 bases are shared with TRBD1. The CDR3 runs 17 residues. J was trimmed by 7 bases and V by 2 bases; bases with no gene match: 15. The germline CDR1 and CDR2 sequences are LNHNV and YYDKDF (reference sequence). The CDR3 DNA reads TGTGCCACCAGCAGACAATTACACGACAGGGTAATGAATACGCAGTATTTT. This encodes CATSRQLHDRVMNTQYF. Full variable domain (outside the CDR3, taken from reference TRBV15 and TRBJ2-3): DAMVIQNPRYQVTQFGKPVTLSCSQTLNHNVMYWYQQKSSQAPKLLFHYYDKDFNNEADTPDNFQSRRPNTSFCFLDIRSPGLGDTAMYLCATSRQLHDRVMNTQYFGPGTRLTVL.

CDR3 in amino acids: CASRAYQGANEQFF. As DNA, the CDR3 is TGTGCCAGCAGGGCCTATCAGGGGGCTAATGAGCAGTTCTTC. The chain links TRBV6-4 to TRBJ2-1; TRBD1 agrees at 8 bases. Germline V gene data show CDR1 as MRHNA and CDR2 as SNTAGT. V lost 6 bases to trimming and J lost 7 bases; unmatched junction nucleotides: 8. This CDR3 spans 14 amino acids.

The chain is built from TRBV19 and TRBJ1-5, with D unclear. The V gene lost 4 bases and the J gene lost 2 bases, with 12 bases spanning the gap. Germline-derived CDR1 and CDR2 are LNHDA and SQIVND (reference sequence). The CDR3 has 15 residues. CDR3 DNA sequence: TGTGCCAGTAGTAGGGGTACGAGGGGCAATCAGCCCCAGCATTTT. Its translation is CASSRGTRGNQPQHF.

V is TRBV9 and J is TRBJ2-1; D unresolved. This CDR3 spans 14 amino acids. CDR1 is SGDLS, CDR2 YYNGEE, per germline. Trimming removed 3 bases at V and 3 bases at J, with 10 bases between. CDR3 in amino acids: CASSGRSVYNEQFF. The CDR3 DNA sequence: TGTGCCAGCAGCGGTAGGAGCGTCTACAATGAGCAGTTCTTC.

V is TRBV4-3 and J is TRBJ2-3; 8 positions agree with TRBD2. The CDR3 runs 14 residues. The V segment lost 2 bases and the J segment 5 bases; nucleotides outside the gene matches: 3. Germline CDR1 LGHNA, CDR2 YSLEER. The CDR3 nucleotides are TGCGCCAGCAGCCAACGGGGGGGCGGAGATACGCAGTATTTT. Protein sequence: CASSQRGGGDTQYF.

The V and J genes are TRBV18 and TRBJ1-2, with D maybe TRBD1 (5 bases). Trimming left V 3 bases short and J 6 bases short, with 17 bases between. CDR1 and CDR2 (germline): KGHSH, LQKENI. This CDR3 is 15 amino acids long. In DNA form, the CDR3 reads TGTGCCAGCTCACCGACCTCCGGGACGGGAGATGGCTACACCTTC. This encodes CASSPTSGTGDGYTF.

The chain recombines TRBV7-6 with TRBJ1-2, with D tentatively TRBD1 (5 bases). The germline gives CDR1 SGHVS, CDR2 FNYEAQ. The CDR3 is made up of 15 amino acids. Trimming shortened V by 5 bases and J by 4 bases, and 17 bases separated the two germline ends. The CDR3 here is CASSRRSGTLYGYTF. The CDR3 coding sequence is TGTGCCAGCAGCCGGCGGTCCGGGACTCTCTATGGCTACACCTTC.

The V call is TRBV7-9, the J call TRBJ2-6; TRBD1 matches at 7 bases. The CDR3 runs 18 residues. The germline V gene encodes CDR1 SEHNR and CDR2 FQNEAQ (reference sequence). Trimming removed 3 bases from V and 0 bases from J; junction bases left unmatched: 8. The CDR3 spells CASSFLQGLNSGANVLTF. Written as DNA, the CDR3 is TGTGCCAGCAGCTTTTTACAGGGGCTGAACTCTGGGGCCAACGTCCTGACTTTC.

The V call is TRBV5-1, the J call TRBJ2-3; D perhaps matches TRBD2 (7 bases). Germline assignment: CDR1 SGHRS and CDR2 YFSETQ. The CDR3 loop spans 15 amino acids. The V end was cut by 2 bases, the J end by 1 base, with 11 bases between. The CDR3 loop reads CASSLGGVGTDTQYF. Written as DNA, the CDR3 is TGCGCCAGCAGCTTAGGGGGGGTCGGCACAGATACGCAGTATTTT.

The genes are TRBV7-6 and TRBJ2-7, with 7 positions matching TRBD1. Trimming cost V 4 bases and J 4 bases; bases outside gene matches: 10. Germline V gene sequence: CDR1 SGHVS, CDR2 FNYEAQ. There are 15 residues in the CDR3. DNA for the CDR3: TGTGCCAGCAGCTCTACTGACAGGGTCTGGTACGAGCAGTACTTC. Translating it yields CASSSTDRVWYEQYF.

The rearrangement joins TRBV5-1 to TRBJ2-2; 7 nucleotides match TRBD1. Looked up from germline, CDR1 is SGHRS and CDR2 is YFSETQ. The V segment lost 2 bases and the J segment 4 bases; nucleotides outside the gene matches: 5. The CDR3 has 15 amino acids. The CDR3 protein is CASSFRQGGTGELFF. As DNA, the CDR3 is TGCGCCAGCAGCTTTAGACAGGGCGGCACCGGGGAGCTGTTTTTT. Variable domain in full (rest from reference TRBV5-1 and TRBJ2-2): KAGVTQTPRYLIKTRGQQVTLSCSPISGHRSVSWYQQTPGQGLQFLFEYFSETQRNKGNFPGRFSGRQFSNSRSEMNVSTLELGDSALYLCASSFRQGGTGELFFGEGSRLTVL.